This T cell receptor beta chain comes out of a study of cytomegalovirus exposure and HLA in healthy donors. Points from the study as a whole: Some V segments could not be told apart, so they were left out, TRBV6-2 and TRBV6-3 among them. Reports indicated that the classifier achieved high specificity and sensitivity in diagnosing cytomegalovirus status.

Notes on this clone: What it binds is not known.

The PCR was carried out with 60 Vbeta primers and 13 Jbeta primers. The assay was immunoSEQ multiplex PCR, and TCRdb's table has in-frame clones only and misses some. In the table there are around 200,000 clones, about 80% of which are singletons. This CDR3 region has 15 residues. Per germline, CDR1 MNHNY and CDR2 SVGAGI (reference sequence). The trim removed 4 bases at V and 3 bases at J, leaving 6 bases unmatched. The chain links TRBV6-6 to TRBJ2-1; 7 bases agree with TRBD2. Sequencing was done on a sample of PBMCs. This clonotype was obtained from a boy under 18 in good health and CMV-seronegative. The CDR3 loop is CASSSYGLGYNEQFF. In nucleotides, the CDR3 is TGTGCCAGCAGTTCCTATGGACTAGGCTACAATGAGCAGTTCTTC.